This T cell receptor beta chain was captured in a study of PD-1 and CTLA-4 blockade in melanoma. Germline CDR1 SGHVS, CDR2 FQNEAQ. V dropped 5 bases and J dropped 0 bases, with 19 bases sitting between them. This CDR3 is 18 amino acids long. Clones were read by immunoSEQ multiplex PCR, and TCRdb kept only the in-frame ones, dropping some. This sample has about 28,000 clones, with about 91% found just once. This sequence originates from a human donor with melanoma. The J gene is TRBJ1-4, the V gene TRBV7-8; the D gene is possibly TRBD1 (6 bases). The sample in question was CD8+ T cells from peripheral blood, obtained from a patient given anti-PD-1 treatment. CDR3 sequence reads: CASSAPRRGGPTNEKLFF. The CDR3 nucleotides are TGTGCCAGCAGCGCGCCCCGGAGAGGGGGGCCAACTAATGAAAAACTGTTTTTT.